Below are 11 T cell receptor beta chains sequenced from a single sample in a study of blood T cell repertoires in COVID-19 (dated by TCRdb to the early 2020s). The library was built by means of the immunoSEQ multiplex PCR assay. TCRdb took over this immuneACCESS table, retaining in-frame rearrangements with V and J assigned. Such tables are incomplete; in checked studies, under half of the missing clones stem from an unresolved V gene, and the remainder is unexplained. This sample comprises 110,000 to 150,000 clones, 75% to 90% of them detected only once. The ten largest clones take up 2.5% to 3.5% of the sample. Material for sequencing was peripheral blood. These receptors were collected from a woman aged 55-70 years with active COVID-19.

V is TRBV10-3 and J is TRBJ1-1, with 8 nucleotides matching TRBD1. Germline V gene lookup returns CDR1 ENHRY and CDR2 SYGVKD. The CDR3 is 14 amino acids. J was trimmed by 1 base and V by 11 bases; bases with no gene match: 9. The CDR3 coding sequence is TGTGCCTCCGCCCTACAGGGGGGGAACACTGAAGCTTTCTTT. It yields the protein CASALQGGNTEAFF.

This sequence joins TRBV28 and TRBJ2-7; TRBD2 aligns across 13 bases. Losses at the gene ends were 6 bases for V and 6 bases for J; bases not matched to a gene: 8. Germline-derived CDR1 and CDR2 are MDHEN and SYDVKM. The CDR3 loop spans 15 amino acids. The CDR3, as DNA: TGTGCCAGCAGACCCACTAGCGGGAGGGCGGGCGAGCAGTACTTC. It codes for CASRPTSGRAGEQYF. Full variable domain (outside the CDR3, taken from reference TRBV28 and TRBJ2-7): DVKVTQSSRYLVKRTGEKVFLECVQDMDHENMFWYRQDPGLGLRLIYFSYDVKMKEKGDIPEGYSVSREKKERFSLILESASTNQTSMYLCASRPTSGRAGEQYFGPGTRLTVT.

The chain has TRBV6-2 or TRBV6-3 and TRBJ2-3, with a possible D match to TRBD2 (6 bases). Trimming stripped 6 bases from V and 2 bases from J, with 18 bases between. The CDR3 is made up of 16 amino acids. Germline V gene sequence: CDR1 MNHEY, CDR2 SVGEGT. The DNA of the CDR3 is TGTGCCAGCAGACCTTGGGGGGAGACTGTCACAGATACGCAGTATTTT. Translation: CASRPWGETVTDTQYF.

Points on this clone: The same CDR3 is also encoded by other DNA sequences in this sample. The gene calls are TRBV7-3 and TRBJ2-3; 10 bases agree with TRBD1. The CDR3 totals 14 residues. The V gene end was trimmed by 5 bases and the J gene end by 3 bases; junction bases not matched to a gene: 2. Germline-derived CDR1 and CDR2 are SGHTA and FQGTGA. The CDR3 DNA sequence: TGTGCCAGCAGCCGGGACAGGGGAACAGATACGCAGTATTTT. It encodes CASSRDRGTDTQYF.

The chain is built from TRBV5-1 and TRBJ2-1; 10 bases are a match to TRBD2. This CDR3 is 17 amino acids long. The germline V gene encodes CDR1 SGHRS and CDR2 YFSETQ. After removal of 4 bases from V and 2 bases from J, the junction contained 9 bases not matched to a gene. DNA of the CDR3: TGCGCCAGCAGCCTAGCGGGAGCTCCCGCAGCCTACAATGAGCAGTTCTTC. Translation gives CASSLAGAPAAYNEQFF.

The CDR3 DNA follows: TGTGCCAGCAGTACACTAGCGGGAGCTACCTACGAGCAGTACTTC. Its translation is CASSTLAGATYEQYF. The chain uses TRBV7-9 and TRBJ2-7; 11 nucleotides align to TRBD2. This CDR3 region has 15 residues. The J segment lost 2 bases and the V segment lost 6 bases, leaving 6 bases of the junction unmatched. CDR1 and CDR2 (germline): SEHNR, FQNEAQ (reference sequence).

CDR3 in DNA: TGTGCCAGCAGCTTGGAGGTGTCAGGGCTGAACTACGAGCAGTACTTC. Protein sequence: CASSLEVSGLNYEQYF. This sequence joins TRBV5-6 and TRBJ2-7, with D tentatively TRBD1 (5 bases). V shed 0 bases and J shed 3 bases, with 16 bases lying between them. The germline V gene has CDR1 SGHDT and CDR2 YYEEEE. The CDR3 sequence is 16 residues long.

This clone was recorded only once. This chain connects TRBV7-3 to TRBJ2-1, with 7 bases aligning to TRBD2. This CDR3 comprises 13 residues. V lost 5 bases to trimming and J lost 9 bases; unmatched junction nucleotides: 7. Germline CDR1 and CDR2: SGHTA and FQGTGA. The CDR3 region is CASSRETSTEQFF. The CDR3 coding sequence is TGTGCCAGCAGCCGTGAGACTAGCACTGAGCAGTTCTTC.

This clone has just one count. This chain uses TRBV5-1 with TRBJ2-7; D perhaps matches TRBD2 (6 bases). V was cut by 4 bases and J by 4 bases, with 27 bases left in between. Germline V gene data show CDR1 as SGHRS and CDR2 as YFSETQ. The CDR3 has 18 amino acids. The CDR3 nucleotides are TGCGCCAGCAGCGGCTTGGGGGGTGCTTCGGGCCCCCGGTACGAGCAGTACTTC. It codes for CASSGLGGASGPRYEQYF. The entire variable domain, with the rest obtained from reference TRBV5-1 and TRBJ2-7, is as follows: KAGVTQTPRYLIKTRGQQVTLSCSPISGHRSVSWYQQTPGQGLQFLFEYFSETQRNKGNFPGRFSGRQFSNSRSEMNVSTLELGDSALYLCASSGLGGASGPRYEQYFGPGTRLTVT.

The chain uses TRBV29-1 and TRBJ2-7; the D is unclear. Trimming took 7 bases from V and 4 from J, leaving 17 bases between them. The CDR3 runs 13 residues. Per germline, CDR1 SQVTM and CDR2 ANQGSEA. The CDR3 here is CSAGAVWPYEQYF. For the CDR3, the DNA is TGCAGCGCTGGTGCGGTTTGGCCTTACGAGCAGTACTTC.

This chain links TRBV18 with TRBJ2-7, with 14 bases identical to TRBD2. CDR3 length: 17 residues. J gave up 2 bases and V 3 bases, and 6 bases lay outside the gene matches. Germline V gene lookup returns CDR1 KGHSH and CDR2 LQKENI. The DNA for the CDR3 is TGTGCCAGCTCACCGGGACTAGCGGGAGAGGGGACCTACGAGCAGTACTTC. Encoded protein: CASSPGLAGEGTYEQYF.